This record covers a single TCR beta chain. It is unclear where the CDR3 begins or ends on the DNA, so no DNA is shown, and the CDR3 is as TCRdb lists it. The source of the sample is a study of glioma-infiltrating T cells. TCR alpha and beta CDR3 regions were amplified from RNA using iRepertoire nested multiplex PCR. Each CDR3 protein gets one entry after TCRdb re-called the multiplex PCR reads with MiXCR. The sample includes about 93,000 distinct CDR3 sequences, around 37% seen only once; the top ten take under 40%. CDR1 is SGHTA, CDR2 FQGNSA, per germline. From its first to its last residue, the CDR3 has 22 amino acids.

Sequencing was carried out using glioma tissue, nonneoplastic brain tissue, or PBMCs (not recorded which). The sequence was collected from a human donor with low-grade glioma or glioblastoma, undergoing nonglioma brain surgery, or in good health (not recorded which). The chain joins TRBV7-2 to TRBJ2-1; the table's TRBD1 call for D was not verified on the DNA. The CDR3 reads CASSFYICSAPGTDRGLNEQFF.